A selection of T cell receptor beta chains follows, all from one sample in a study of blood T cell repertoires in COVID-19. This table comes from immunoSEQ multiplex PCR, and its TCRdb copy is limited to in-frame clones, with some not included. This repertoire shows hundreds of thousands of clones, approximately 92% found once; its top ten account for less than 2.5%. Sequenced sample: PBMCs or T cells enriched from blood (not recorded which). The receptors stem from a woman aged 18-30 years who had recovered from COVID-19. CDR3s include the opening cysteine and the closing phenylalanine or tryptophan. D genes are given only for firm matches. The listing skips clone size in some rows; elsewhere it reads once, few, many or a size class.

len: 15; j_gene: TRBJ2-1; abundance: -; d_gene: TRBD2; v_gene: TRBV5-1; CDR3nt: TGCGCCAGCAGCTTACGGGGGGTAGCCTACAATGAGCAGTTCTTC; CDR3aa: CASSLRGVAYNEQFF
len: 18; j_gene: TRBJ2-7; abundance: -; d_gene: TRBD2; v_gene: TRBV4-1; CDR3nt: TGCGCCAGCAGCCAAGAAACTAGCGGGGGGTTAAGCTCCTACGAGCAGTACTTC; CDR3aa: CASSQETSGGLSSYEQYF
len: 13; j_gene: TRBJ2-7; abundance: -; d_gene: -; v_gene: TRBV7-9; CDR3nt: TGTGCCAGCCACGGTCAGGGGGGCTACGAGCAGTACTTC; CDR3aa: CASHGQGGYEQYF
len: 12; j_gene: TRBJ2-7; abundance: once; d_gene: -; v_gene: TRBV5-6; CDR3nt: TGTGCCAGCAGCCAAAGGGGCCACGAGCAGTACTTC; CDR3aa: CASSQRGHEQYF
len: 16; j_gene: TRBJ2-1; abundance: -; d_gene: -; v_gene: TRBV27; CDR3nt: TGTGCCACCGCCAGATTAGGGGGGGAGACCTACAATGAGCAGTTCTTC; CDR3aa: CATARLGGETYNEQFF
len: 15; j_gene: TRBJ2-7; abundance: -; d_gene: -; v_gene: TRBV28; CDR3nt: TGTGCCAGCAGAGCCCTAGCGTACATATTCCACGAGCAGTACTTC; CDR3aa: CASRALAYIFHEQYF
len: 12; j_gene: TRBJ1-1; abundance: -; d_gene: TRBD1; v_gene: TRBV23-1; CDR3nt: TGCGCCAGCAGTCACGGACAGGGCGAAGCTTTCTTT; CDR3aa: CASSHGQGEAFF
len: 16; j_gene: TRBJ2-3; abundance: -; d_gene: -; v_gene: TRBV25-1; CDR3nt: TGTGCCAGCAGTAGCGGCCCAATCGGAGGAACAGATACGCAGTATTTT; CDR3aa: CASSSGPIGGTDTQYF
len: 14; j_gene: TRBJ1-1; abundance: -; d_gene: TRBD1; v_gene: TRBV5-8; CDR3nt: TGTGCCAGCAGCGGGGACAGGGGGAGGTCTGAAGCTTTCTTT; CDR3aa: CASSGDRGRSEAFF
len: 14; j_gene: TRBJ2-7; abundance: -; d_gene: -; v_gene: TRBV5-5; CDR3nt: TGTGCCAGCAGCCCCACGGACAAATACTACGAGCAGTACTTC; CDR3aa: CASSPTDKYYEQYF
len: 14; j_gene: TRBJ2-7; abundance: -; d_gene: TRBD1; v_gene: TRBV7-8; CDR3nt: TGTGCCAGCAGCTTAGGGGACAGGGGGTACGAGCAGTACTTC; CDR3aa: CASSLGDRGYEQYF
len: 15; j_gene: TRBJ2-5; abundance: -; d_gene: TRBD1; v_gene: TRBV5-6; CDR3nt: TGTGCCAGCAGCCAAAGACAGGGGATCGGGGAGACCCAGTACTTC; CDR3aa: CASSQRQGIGETQYF
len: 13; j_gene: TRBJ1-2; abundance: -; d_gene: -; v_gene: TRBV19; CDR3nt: TGTGCCAGTAGTATAGCAACAGGGACGGGCTACACCTTC; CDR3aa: CASSIATGTGYTF
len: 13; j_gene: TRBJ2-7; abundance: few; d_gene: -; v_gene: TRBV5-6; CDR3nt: TGTGCCAGCAGCTTGTTTAGCTCCTACGAGCAGTACTTC; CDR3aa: CASSLFSSYEQYF
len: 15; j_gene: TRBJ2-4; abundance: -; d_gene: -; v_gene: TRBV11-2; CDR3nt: TGTGCCAGCAGCTCCCTCAGTCGACGGCGGCACATTCAGTACTTC; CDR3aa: CASSSLSRRRHIQYF
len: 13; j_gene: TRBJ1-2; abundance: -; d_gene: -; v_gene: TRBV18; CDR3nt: TGTGCCAGCTCTCCAGGGGAGAACTATGGCTACACCTTC; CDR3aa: CASSPGENYGYTF
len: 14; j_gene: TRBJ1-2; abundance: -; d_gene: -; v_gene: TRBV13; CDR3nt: TGTGCCAGCAGCTTAGGACAGGGTGACTATGGCTACACCTTC; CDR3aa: CASSLGQGDYGYTF
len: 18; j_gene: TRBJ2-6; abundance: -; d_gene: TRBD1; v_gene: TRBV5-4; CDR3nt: TGTGCCAGCAGCTTGGAGGGACAGGGGGATCAAAGGGCCAACGTCCTGACTTTC; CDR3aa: CASSLEGQGDQRANVLTF
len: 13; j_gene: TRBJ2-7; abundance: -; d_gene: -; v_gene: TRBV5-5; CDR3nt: TGTGCCAGCAGCCGGGGACTCGCCTACGAGCAGTACTTC; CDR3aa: CASSRGLAYEQYF
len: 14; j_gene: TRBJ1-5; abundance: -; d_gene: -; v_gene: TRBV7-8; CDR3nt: TGTGCCAGCACCGTTGACACAGTGAATCAGCCCCAGCATTTT; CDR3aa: CASTVDTVNQPQHF
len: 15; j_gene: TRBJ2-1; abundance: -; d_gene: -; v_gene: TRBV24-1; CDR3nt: TGTGCCACCAGTGAGGGGGGATTTTCCTACAATGAGCAGTTCTTC; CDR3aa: CATSEGGFSYNEQFF
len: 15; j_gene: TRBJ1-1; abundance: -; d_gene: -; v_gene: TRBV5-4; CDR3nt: TGTGCCAGCAGCCCCCTGGGGCTTGTAGAAAGTGGAGCTTTCTTT; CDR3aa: CASSPLGLVESGAFF
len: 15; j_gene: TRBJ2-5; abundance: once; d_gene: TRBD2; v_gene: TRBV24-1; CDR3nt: TGTGCCACCAGTACCCGGACTAGCGGGCAAGAGACCCAGTACTTC; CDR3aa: CATSTRTSGQETQYF